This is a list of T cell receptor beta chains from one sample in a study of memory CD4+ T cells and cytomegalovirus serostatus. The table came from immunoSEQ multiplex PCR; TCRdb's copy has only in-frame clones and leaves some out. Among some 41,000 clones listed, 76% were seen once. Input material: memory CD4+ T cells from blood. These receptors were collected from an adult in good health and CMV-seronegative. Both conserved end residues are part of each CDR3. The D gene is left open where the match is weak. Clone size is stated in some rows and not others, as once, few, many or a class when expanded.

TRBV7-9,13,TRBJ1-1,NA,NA,CASSLDSATEAFF,TGTGCCAGCAGCTTAGACTCGGCCACTGAAGCTTTCTTT
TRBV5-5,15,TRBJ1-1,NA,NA,CASRVGSVMNTEAFF,TGTGCCAGCAGGGTGGGGAGTGTCATGAACACTGAAGCTTTCTTT
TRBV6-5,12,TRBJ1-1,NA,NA,CASSRGNTEAFF,TGTGCCAGCAGCCGGGGGAACACTGAAGCTTTCTTT
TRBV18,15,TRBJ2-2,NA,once,CASSPLQDNTGELFF,TGTGCCAGCTCACCACTACAGGACAACACCGGGGAGCTGTTTTTT
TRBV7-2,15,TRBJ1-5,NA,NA,CASSLFGGGNQPQHF,TGTGCCAGCAGCTTATTCGGGGGGGGAAATCAGCCCCAGCATTTT
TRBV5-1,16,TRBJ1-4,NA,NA,CASSPGQGTTNEKLFF,TGCGCCAGCAGCCCGGGGCAGGGTACAACTAATGAAAAACTGTTTTTT
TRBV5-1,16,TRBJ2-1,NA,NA,CASSLAGDLRRNEQFF,TGCGCCAGCAGCTTGGCGGGGGACCTCCGTAGAAATGAGCAGTTCTTC
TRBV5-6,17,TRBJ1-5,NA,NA,CASSLAGGGRGNQPQHF,TGTGCCAGCAGCTTGGCCGGAGGGGGGCGGGGAAATCAGCCCCAGCATTTT
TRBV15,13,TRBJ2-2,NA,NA,CATSRGPRGGLFF,TGTGCCACCAGCAGAGGCCCAAGGGGGGGGCTGTTTTTT
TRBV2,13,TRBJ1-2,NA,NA,CASSPDSNYGYTF,TGTGCCAGCAGCCCAGACAGTAACTATGGCTACACCTTC
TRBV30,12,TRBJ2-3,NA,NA,CAWSVGADTQYF,TGTGCCTGGAGTGTAGGTGCAGATACGCAGTATTTT
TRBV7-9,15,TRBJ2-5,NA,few,CASSPRGILTETQYF,TGTGCCAGCAGCCCTAGGGGTATCCTAACTGAGACCCAGTACTTC
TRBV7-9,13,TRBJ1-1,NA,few,CASSLEGNTEAFF,TGTGCCAGCAGCTTAGAAGGGAACACTGAAGCTTTCTTT
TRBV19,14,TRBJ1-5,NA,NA,CASSITGGNQPQHF,TGTGCCAGTAGTATAACCGGGGGCAATCAGCCCCAGCATTTT
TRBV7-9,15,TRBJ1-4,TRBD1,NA,CASSSQGQLNEKLFF,TGTGCCAGCAGCTCCCAGGGACAGCTTAATGAAAAACTGTTTTTT
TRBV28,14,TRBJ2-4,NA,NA,CASSSPDNKNIQYF,TGTGCCAGCAGTTCCCCCGACAACAAAAACATTCAGTACTTC
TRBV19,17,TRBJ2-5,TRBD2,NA,CASRATSGRSGGETQYF,TGTGCCAGTAGGGCGACTAGCGGGAGATCAGGCGGAGAGACCCAGTACTTC
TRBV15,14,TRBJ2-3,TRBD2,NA,CATMSGGTQGTQYF,TGTGCCACCATGTCGGGGGGGACCCAGGGTACGCAGTATTTT
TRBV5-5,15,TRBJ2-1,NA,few,CASSLVADSPNEQFF,TGTGCCAGCAGCTTGGTAGCGGACTCCCCCAATGAGCAGTTCTTC
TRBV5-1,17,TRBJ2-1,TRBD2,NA,CASSGGRTSGAYNEQFF,TGCGCCAGCAGCGGCGGAAGGACTAGCGGAGCTTACAATGAGCAGTTCTTC
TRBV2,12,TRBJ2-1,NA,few,CASSTGSNEQFF,TGTGCCAGCAGTACAGGGAGCAATGAGCAGTTCTTC
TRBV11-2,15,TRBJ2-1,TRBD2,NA,CASSLEAGARYEQFF,TGTGCCAGCAGCTTAGAGGCGGGAGCGAGGTATGAGCAGTTCTTC